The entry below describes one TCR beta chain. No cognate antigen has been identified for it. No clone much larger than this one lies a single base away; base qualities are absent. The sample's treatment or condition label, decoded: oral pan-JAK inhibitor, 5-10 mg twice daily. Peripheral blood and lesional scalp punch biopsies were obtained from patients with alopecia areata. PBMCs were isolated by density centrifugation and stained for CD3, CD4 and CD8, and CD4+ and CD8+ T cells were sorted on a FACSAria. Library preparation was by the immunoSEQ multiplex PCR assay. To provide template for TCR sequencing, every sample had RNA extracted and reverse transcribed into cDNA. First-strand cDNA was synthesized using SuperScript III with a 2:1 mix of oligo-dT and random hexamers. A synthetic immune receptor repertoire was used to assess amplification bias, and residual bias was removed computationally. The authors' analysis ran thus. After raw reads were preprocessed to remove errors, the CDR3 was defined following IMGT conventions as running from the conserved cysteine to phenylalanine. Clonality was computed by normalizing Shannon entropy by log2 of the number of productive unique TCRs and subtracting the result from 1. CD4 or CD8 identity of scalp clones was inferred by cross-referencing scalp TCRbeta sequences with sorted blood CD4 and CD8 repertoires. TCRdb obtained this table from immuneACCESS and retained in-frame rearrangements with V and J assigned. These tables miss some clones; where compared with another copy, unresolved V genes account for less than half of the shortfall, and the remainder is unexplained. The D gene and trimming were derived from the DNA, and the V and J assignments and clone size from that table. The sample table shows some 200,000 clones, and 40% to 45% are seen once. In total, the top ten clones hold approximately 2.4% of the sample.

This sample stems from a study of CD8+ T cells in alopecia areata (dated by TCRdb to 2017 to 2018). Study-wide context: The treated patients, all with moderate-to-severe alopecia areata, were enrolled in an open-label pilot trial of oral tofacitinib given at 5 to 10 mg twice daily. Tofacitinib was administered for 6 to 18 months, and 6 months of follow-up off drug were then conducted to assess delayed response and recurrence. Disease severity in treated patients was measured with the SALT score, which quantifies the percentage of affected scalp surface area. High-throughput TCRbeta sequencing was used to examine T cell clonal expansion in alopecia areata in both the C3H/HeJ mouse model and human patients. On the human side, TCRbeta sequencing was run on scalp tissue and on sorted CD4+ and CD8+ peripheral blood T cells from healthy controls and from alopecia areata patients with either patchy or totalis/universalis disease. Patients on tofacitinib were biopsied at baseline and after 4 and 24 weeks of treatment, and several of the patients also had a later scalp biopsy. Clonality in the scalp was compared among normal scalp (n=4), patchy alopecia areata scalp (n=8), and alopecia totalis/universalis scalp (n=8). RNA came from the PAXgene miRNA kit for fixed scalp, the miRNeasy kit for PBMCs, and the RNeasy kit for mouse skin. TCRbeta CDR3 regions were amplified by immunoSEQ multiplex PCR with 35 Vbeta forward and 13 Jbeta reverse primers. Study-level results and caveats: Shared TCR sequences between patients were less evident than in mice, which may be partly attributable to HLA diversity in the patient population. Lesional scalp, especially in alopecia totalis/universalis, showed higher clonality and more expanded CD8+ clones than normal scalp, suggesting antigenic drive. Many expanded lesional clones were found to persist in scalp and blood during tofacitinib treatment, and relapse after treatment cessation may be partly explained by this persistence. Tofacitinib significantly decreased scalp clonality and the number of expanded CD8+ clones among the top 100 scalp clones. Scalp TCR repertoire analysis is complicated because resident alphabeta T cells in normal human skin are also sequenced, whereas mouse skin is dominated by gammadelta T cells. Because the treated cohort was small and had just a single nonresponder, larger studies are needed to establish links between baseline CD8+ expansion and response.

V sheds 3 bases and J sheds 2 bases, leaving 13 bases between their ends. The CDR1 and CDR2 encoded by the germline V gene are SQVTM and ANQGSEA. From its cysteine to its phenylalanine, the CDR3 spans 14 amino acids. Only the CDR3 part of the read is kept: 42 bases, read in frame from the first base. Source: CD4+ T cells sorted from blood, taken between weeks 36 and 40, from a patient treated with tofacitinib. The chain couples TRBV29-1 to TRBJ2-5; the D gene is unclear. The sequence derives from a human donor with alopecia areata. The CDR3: CSVDPREVQETQYF. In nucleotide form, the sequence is TGCAGCGTTGACCCCCGAGAGGTTCAAGAGACCCAGTACTTC.